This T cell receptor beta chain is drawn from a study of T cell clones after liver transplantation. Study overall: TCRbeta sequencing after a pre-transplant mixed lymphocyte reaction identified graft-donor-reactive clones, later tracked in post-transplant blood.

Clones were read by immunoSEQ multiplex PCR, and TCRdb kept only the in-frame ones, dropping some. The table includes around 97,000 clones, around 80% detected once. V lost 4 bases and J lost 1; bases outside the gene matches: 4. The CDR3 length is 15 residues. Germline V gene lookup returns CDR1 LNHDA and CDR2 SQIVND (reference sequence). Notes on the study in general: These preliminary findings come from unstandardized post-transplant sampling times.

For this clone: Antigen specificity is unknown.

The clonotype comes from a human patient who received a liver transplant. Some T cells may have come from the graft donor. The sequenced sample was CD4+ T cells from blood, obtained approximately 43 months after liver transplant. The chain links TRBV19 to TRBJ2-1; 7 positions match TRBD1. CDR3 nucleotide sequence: TGTGCCAGTAGTACCACAGGGGTTTCCTACAATGAGCAGTTCTTC. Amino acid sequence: CASSTTGVSYNEQFF.